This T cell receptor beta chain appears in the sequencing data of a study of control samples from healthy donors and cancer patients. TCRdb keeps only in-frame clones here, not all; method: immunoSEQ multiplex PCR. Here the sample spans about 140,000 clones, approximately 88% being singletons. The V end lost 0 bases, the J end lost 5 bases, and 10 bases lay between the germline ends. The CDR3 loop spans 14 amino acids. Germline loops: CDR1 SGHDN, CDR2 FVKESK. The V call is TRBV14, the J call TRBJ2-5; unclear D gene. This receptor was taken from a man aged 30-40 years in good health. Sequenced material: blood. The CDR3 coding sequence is TGTGCCAGCAGCCAAGAGACATGGCGGGAGACCCAGTACTTC. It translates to CASSQETWRETQYF. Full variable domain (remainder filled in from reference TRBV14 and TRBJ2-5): EAGVTQFPSHSVIEKGQTVTLRCDPISGHDNLYWYRRVMGKEIKFLLHFVKESKQDESGMPNNRFLAERTGGTYSTLKVQPAELEDSGVYFCASSQETWRETQYFGPGTRLLVL.